This T cell receptor (beta chain) was recovered during a study of cytomegalovirus exposure and HLA in healthy donors. Per germline, CDR1 MNHEY and CDR2 SVGAGI. V lost 5 bases and J 2 bases, leaving 12 bases between the germline ends. The CDR3 contains 14 residues. PCR involved 60 Vbeta and 13 Jbeta primers. Profiling relied on immunoSEQ multiplex PCR, and the TCRdb table lists in-frame clones only, not all of them. The table has fewer than 200,000 clones, around a tenth seen once; the top ten hold 1% to 1.5%. This clone was found a few times. Sequencing input: PBMCs. The TCR comes from a woman under 40 in good health and CMV-seropositive. J is TRBJ2-5 and V is TRBV6-5; maybe TRBD1 (5 bases). CDR3 protein: CASSLDQGQETQYF. The CDR3 coding sequence is TGTGCCAGCAGTCTTGACCAGGGTCAAGAGACCCAGTACTTC.